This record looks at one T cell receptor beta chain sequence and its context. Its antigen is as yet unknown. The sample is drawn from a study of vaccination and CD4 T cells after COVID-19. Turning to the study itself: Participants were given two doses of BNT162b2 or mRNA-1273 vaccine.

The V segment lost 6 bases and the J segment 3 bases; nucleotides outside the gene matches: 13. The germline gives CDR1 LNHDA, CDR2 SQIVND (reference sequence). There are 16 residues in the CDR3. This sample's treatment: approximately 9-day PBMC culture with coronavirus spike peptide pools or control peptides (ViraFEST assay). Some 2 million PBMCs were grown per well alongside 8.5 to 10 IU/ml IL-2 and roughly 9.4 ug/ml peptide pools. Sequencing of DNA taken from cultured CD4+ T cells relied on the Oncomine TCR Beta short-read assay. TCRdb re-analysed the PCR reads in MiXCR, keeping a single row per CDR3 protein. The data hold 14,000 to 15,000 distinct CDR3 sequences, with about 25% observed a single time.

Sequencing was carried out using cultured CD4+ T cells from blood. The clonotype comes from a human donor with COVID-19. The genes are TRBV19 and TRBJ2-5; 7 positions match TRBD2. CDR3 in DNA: TGTGCCAGTAGCGATTTGGCGTTGCGGGGGAAAGAGACCCAGTACTTC. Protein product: CASSDLALRGKETQYF.